These T cell receptor beta chains were read from a single sample in a study of blood T cell repertoires in COVID-19. Sequencing used immunoSEQ multiplex PCR; TCRdb keeps in-frame clones, though not all of them. The sample contains about 250,000 clones, nearly 90% of which appear only once. The sample taken for sequencing was peripheral blood. Receptor source: a man aged 18-30 years with active or convalescent COVID-19. Both conserved end residues are part of each CDR3. A D gene is named only where the DNA matches it firmly. Clone size is not always given. Where it is, it says once, few, many or a class for expanded clones.

TRBV20-1	TRBJ1-1	few	-	CSASRENRVEKAFF
TRBV15	TRBJ1-2	-	-	CATSRGQEEVYGYTF
TRBV27	TRBJ2-1	few	TRBD2	CASSLLLAGGSGFRNEQFF
TRBV4-2	TRBJ2-7	-	TRBD1	CASSQDVTGVNEQYF
TRBV28	TRBJ2-5	-	TRBD2	CASSYRGLAVEETQYF
TRBV5-5	TRBJ1-1	-	-	CASSLEGFMNTEAFF
TRBV9	TRBJ1-2	once	TRBD1	CASSANTGVYGYTF
TRBV9	TRBJ2-2	-	-	CASSVGVTGELFF
TRBV11-2	TRBJ1-5	-	-	CASSTGFATNQPQHF
TRBV6-1	TRBJ1-1	-	TRBD1	CASSRDRATEAFF
TRBV6-2/TRBV6-3	TRBJ1-5	-	-	CASSYSGALGWPQHF
TRBV25-1	TRBJ2-1	-	TRBD1	CASSPTTGGVGNEQFF
TRBV30	TRBJ2-3	-	-	CAWSVQRADTDTQYF
TRBV5-1	TRBJ2-5	once	-	CASRLGGTTQETQYF
TRBV29-1	TRBJ1-4	-	TRBD1	CSVGQGSTNEKLFF
TRBV19	TRBJ2-3	-	TRBD1	CASSIVQGADTQYF
TRBV10-1	TRBJ1-5	-	-	CASSDRGGSNQPQHF
TRBV5-4	TRBJ1-2	-	-	CASSMETPDYGYTF
TRBV6-4	TRBJ2-2	-	TRBD2	CASSDTSGDTGELFF
TRBV5-1	TRBJ1-1	-	-	CASSPGLMNTEAFF
TRBV9	TRBJ1-1	-	-	CASSVGAGPAFF
TRBV19	TRBJ1-2	once	-	CASRTENYGYTF
TRBV7-9	TRBJ1-4	-	-	CASSTSEKLFF
TRBV10-3	TRBJ2-2	-	-	CAISESPGRGAGELFF